Following are 20 T cell receptor beta chains from one sample sequenced in a study of T cells after yellow fever vaccination (dated 2019 in TCRdb). Library creation used 5' RACE. The sequencing machine was an Illumina HiSeq 2500. TCRdb reran the public reads through fastp at Q25 and MiXCR, keeping productive beta chains. Rows are unified per CDR3 protein, each entry keeping the most common DNA and genes. Within this sample are about 300,000 distinct CDR3 sequences, with 6.8% of them counted one time only. The ten largest account for over 15% of the sample. Interpreted using the paper, the treatment or condition label stands for: live attenuated yellow fever vaccine strain. The sample here was PBMCs, taken about 49 days after the first yellow fever vaccination. These receptors came from a man aged 18 to 29 who received the YFV17D yellow fever vaccine.

This clonotype was seen only a few times. The chain is built from TRBV7-2 and TRBJ2-3; 7 nucleotides align to TRBD1. V trimming: 5 bases; J trimming: 8 bases; junction bases outside the gene matches: 13. Germline CDR1 and CDR2: SGHTA and FQGNSA. The CDR3 totals 15 residues. The CDR3 DNA reads TGTGCCAGCAGCCCAGGGGACAGAGACTCAGTTACGCAGTATTTT. Its protein product is CASSPGDRDSVTQYF.

The gene calls are TRBV20-1 and TRBJ1-1, with a possible D match to TRBD1 (5 bases). Germline loops: CDR1 DFQATT, CDR2 SNEGSKA (reference sequence). This CDR3 is 14 amino acids long. V was clipped by 5 bases and J by 3 bases, with 16 bases between them. The CDR3 sequence: CSAPRGGADTEAFF. CDR3 nucleotides: TGCAGTGCTCCCCGAGGAGGGGCCGACACTGAAGCTTTCTTT.

The chain joins TRBV6-2 or TRBV6-3 to TRBJ2-5, with D tentatively TRBD2 (5 bases). Trimming stripped 2 bases from V and 7 bases from J, with 11 bases between. The CDR3 consists of 13 residues. Germline values: CDR1 MNHEY, CDR2 SVGEGT. The CDR3 sequence: CASSYDYPRTQYF. The CDR3 DNA sequence: TGTGCCAGCAGTTACGACTACCCTAGGACCCAGTACTTC.

This clonotype came up a few times. The CDR3 reads CASSWTGSYEQYV. For the CDR3, the DNA is TGTGCCAGCAGCTGGACAGGATCCTACGAGCAGTACGTC. This chain links TRBV5-6 with TRBJ2-7; 7 bases match TRBD1. The CDR3 sequence is 13 residues long. V shed 3 bases, J shed 1 base, and the junction held 1 base outside the gene matches. Germline V gene sequence: CDR1 SGHDT, CDR2 YYEEEE.

This clonotype was picked up a small number of times. The chain is built from TRBV5-1 and TRBJ1-6; TRBD1 is a possible D gene (6 bases). CDR1 is SGHRS and CDR2 is YFSETQ in the germline V gene. Trimming cost V 4 bases and J 4 bases, with 15 bases left between them. The CDR3 runs 16 residues. The CDR3 loop is CASSNSQGLYNSPLHF. The DNA of the CDR3 is TGCGCCAGCAGCAATTCACAGGGATTATATAATTCACCCCTCCACTTT.

The rearrangement links TRBV12-3 or TRBV12-4 to TRBJ2-1, with 9 bases identical to TRBD1. The CDR3 covers 15 residues. Germline trimming cut 5 bases from V and 3 bases from J; bases unmatched to any gene: 5. CDR3 loop: CASSIDRGYYNEQFF. The CDR3 DNA reads TGTGCCAGCAGTATAGACAGGGGGTACTACAATGAGCAGTTCTTC.

This clonotype was observed a few times. The chain carries TRBV6-5 and TRBJ2-1, with 7 bases lining up with TRBD2. Germline V gene data show CDR1 as MNHEY and CDR2 as SVGAGI. Germline trimming cut 5 bases from V and 7 bases from J; bases unmatched to any gene: 11. The CDR3 totals 15 residues. CDR3 sequence (DNA): TGTGCCAGCAGTCTCTGGGGGGGGGGAGTTAATGAGCAGTTCTTC. Encoded protein: CASSLWGGGVNEQFF.

The chain joins TRBV2 to TRBJ2-3; D not certain. The germline V and J ends were trimmed by 3 bases and 3 bases, with 10 bases remaining between them. Looked up from germline, CDR1 is SNHLY and CDR2 is FYNNEI. This CDR3 has 14 residues. CDR3 bases: TGTGCCAGCAGTGATGGAATAGGGACAGATACGCAGTATTTT. It is translated as CASSDGIGTDTQYF.

In its sample, this clonotype was seen a few times. V usage is TRBV18 and J usage is TRBJ1-1; tentatively, D is TRBD1 (5 bases). CDR3 length equals 14 residues. V lost 3 bases, J lost 10 bases, and 18 bases lay in between. CDR1 and CDR2 (germline): KGHSH, LQKENI. The CDR3 reads CASSPNRDPGGAFF. Written as DNA, the CDR3 is TGTGCCAGCTCACCTAATAGGGACCCTGGGGGAGCTTTCTTT.

The chain combines TRBV5-4 with TRBJ2-3; 7 nucleotides agree with TRBD2. The J segment lost 0 bases and the V segment lost 3 bases, leaving 4 bases of the junction unmatched. The CDR3 covers 15 residues. The germline CDR1 and CDR2 sequences are SGHNT and YYREEE (reference sequence). The CDR3 spells CASSWGLPSTDTQYF. The CDR3 bases are TGTGCCAGCAGCTGGGGACTACCGAGCACAGATACGCAGTATTTT.

The rearrangement links TRBV18 to TRBJ2-7; D uncertain. In germline, CDR1 is KGHSH, CDR2 LQKENI. The CDR3 has 14 residues. The V and J ends lost 3 bases and 0 bases respectively, with 9 bases between them. The CDR3 spells CASSPPAPSYEQYF. DNA for the CDR3: TGTGCCAGCTCACCCCCTGCGCCCTCCTACGAGCAGTACTTC. Using reference TRBV18 and TRBJ2-7 for the parts outside the CDR3, the full variable domain is NAGVMQNPRHLVRRRGQEARLRCSPMKGHSHVYWYRQLPEEGLKFMVYLQKENIIDESGMPKERFSAEFPKEGPSILRIQQVVRGDSAAYFCASSPPAPSYEQYFGPGTRLTVT.

This clonotype was seen many times. J is TRBJ2-5 and V is TRBV7-8; TRBD2 matches at 10 bases. Unmatched junction bases numbered 3, after V lost 2 bases and J lost 0 bases. This CDR3 region has 16 residues. The V gene's germline CDR1 is SGHVS and CDR2 FQNEAQ. The CDR3 spells CASSLSSGGYQETQYF. CDR3 DNA: TGTGCCAGCAGCTTATCTAGCGGGGGATACCAAGAGACCCAGTACTTC. Looking up the rest from reference TRBV7-8 and TRBJ2-5 gives the full variable domain: GAGVSQSPRYKVAKRGQDVALRCDPISGHVSLFWYQQALGQGPEFLTYFQNEAQLDKSGLPSDRFFAERPEGSVSTLKIQRTQQEDSAVYLCASSLSSGGYQETQYFGPGTRLLVL.

The table lists this clonotype with a few counts. The chain carries TRBV27 and TRBJ2-7; D unresolved. From germline, CDR1 is MNHEY and CDR2 SMNVEV (reference sequence). The CDR3 length is 12 residues. The germline V and J ends were trimmed by 4 bases and 6 bases, with 10 bases remaining between them. For the CDR3, the DNA is TGTGCCAGCAGTTCCCGTATCCGCGAGCAGTACTTC. It encodes CASSSRIREQYF.

This clonotype was counted at least ten times. The rearrangement uses TRBV7-9 and TRBJ2-3; the D call may be TRBD1 or TRBD2 (5 bases each). Germline CDR1 is SEHNR and CDR2 is FQNEAQ (reference sequence). Trimming removed 4 bases at V and 4 bases at J, with 12 bases between. The CDR3 totals 14 residues. The CDR3 bases are TGTGCCAGCAGCTACCGGGGCCTGGCAGATACGCAGTATTTT. This codes for CASSYRGLADTQYF.

This chain connects TRBV6-5 to TRBJ1-4; D might be TRBD1 (6 bases). Germline-derived CDR1 and CDR2 are MNHEY and SVGAGI. Between the trimmed V and J ends, which lost 6 bases and 8 bases, there was a span of 16 bases. The CDR3 is 14 amino acids. CDR3 residues: CASSNRASREKLFF. CDR3 in DNA: TGTGCCAGCAGCAACAGGGCCTCGAGGGAAAAACTGTTTTTT.

For the CDR3, the DNA is TGTGCCAGCAGCCAAGATTGGCGAGATACGCAGTATTTT. Amino acids: CASSQDWRDTQYF. The V and J genes are TRBV3-1 and TRBJ2-3, with D uncertain. The CDR3 runs 13 residues. Germline CDR1 is LGHDT and CDR2 is YNNKEL (reference sequence). Trimming took 0 bases from V and 5 from J, leaving 6 bases between them.

This clonotype appeared many times. V and J are TRBV27 and TRBJ1-1; perhaps TRBD1 as D (6 bases). Germline loops: CDR1 MNHEY, CDR2 SMNVEV (reference sequence). V gave up 5 bases and J gave up 6 bases, with 13 bases separating them. This CDR3 is 13 amino acids long. Here the CDR3 reads CASSITGLSEAFF. The CDR3 coding sequence is TGTGCCAGCAGTATAACAGGGTTATCTGAAGCTTTCTTT.

This clonotype showed up many times. This CDR3 is CASIEDTEAFF. CDR3 nucleotide sequence: TGCGCCAGCATTGAGGACACTGAAGCTTTCTTT. This chain joins TRBV5-1 and TRBJ1-1; no clear D. The V gene's germline CDR1 is SGHRS and CDR2 YFSETQ. This CDR3 is 11 amino acids long. V was pared by 6 bases and J by 3 bases, with 6 bases between.

This chain uses TRBV7-6 with TRBJ2-5; weak D call: TRBD2 (5 bases). The CDR3 covers 12 residues. V lost 10 bases and J lost 5, with 14 bases in between. Germline assignment: CDR1 SGHVS and CDR2 FNYEAQ. The CDR3 spells CATRGIAETQYF. The CDR3 nucleotides are TGTGCCACCAGAGGGATTGCGGAGACCCAGTACTTC.

This clonotype was counted a few times. V usage is TRBV9 and J usage is TRBJ2-3, with D tentatively TRBD2 (5 bases). CDR3 length: 15 residues. Germline assignment: CDR1 SGDLS and CDR2 YYNGEE. Trimming took off 0 bases at V and 6 bases at J, with 14 bases between the two ends. CDR3 in amino acids: CASSVALAGADTQYF. Written as DNA, the CDR3 is TGTGCCAGCAGCGTAGCTCTAGCAGGAGCGGATACGCAGTATTTT.